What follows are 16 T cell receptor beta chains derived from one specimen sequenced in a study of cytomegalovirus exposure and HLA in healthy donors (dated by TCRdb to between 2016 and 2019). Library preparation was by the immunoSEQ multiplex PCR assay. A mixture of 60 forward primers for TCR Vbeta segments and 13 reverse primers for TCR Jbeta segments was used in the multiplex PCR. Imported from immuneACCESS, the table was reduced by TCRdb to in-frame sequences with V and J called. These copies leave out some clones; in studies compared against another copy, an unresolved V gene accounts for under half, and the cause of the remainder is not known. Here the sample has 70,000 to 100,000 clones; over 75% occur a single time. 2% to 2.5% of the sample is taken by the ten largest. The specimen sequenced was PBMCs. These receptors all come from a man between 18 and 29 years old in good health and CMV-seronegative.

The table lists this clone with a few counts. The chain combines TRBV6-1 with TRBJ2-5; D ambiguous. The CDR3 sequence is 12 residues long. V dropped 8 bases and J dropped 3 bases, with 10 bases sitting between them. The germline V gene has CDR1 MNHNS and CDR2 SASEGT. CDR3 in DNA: TGTGCCAGCCGCGGATTCGAAGAGACCCAGTACTTC. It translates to CASRGFEETQYF.

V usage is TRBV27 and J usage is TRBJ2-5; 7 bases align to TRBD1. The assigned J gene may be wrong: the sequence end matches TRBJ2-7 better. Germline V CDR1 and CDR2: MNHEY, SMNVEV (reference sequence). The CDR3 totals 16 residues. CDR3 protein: CASSQGRTGDAYEQYF. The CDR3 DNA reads TGTGCCAGCAGCCAAGGACGTACAGGGGACGCCTACGAGCAGTACTTC.

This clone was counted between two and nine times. The CDR3 here is CASSPLLAGGALKTQYF. CDR3 nucleotide sequence: TGTGCCAGCAGTCCACTACTAGCGGGGGGGGCCCTTAAGACCCAGTACTTC. The genes are TRBV27 and TRBJ2-5; 13 bases line up with TRBD2. The junction had 12 bases not matched to a gene; V was cut back by 5 bases and J by 6 bases. There are 17 residues in the CDR3. Germline V gene data show CDR1 as MNHEY and CDR2 as SMNVEV (reference sequence).

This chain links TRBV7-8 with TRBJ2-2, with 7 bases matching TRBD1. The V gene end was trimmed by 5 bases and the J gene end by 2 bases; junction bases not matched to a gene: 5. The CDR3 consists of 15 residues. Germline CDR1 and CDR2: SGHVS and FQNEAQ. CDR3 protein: CASSARDSNTGELFF. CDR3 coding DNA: TGTGCCAGCAGCGCCCGGGACAGTAACACCGGGGAGCTGTTTTTT.

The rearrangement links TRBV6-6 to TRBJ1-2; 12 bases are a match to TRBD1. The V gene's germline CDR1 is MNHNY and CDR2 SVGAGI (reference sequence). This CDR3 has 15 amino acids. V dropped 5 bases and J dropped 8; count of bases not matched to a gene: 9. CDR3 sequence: CASSPGTGGLGGYTF. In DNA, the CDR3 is TGTGCCAGCAGTCCCGGGACAGGGGGCTTGGGAGGCTACACCTTC.

CDR3 in DNA: TGTGCCAGCAGCCAATTAGCGGGGTCCTACGAGCAGTACTTC. It is translated as CASSQLAGSYEQYF. This chain uses TRBV5-6 with TRBJ2-7; 8 nucleotides line up with TRBD2. The CDR3 loop spans 14 amino acids. The ends lost 4 bases at V and 1 base at J; junction bases unmatched: 4. Looked up from germline, CDR1 is SGHDT and CDR2 is YYEEEE.

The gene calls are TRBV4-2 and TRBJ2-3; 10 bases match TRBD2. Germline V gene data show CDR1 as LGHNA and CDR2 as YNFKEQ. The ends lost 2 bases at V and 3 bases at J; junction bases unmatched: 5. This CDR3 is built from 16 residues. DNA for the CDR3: TGTGCCAGCAGCCAAAGCGGGGGGGCCATGACAGATACGCAGTATTTT. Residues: CASSQSGGAMTDTQYF.

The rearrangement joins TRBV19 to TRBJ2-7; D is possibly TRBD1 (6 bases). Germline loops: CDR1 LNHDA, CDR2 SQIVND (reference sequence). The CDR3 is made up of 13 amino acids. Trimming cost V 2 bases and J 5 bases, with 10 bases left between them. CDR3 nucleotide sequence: TGTGCCAGTAGTATACAGGGGAAGGACGAGCAGTACTTC. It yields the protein CASSIQGKDEQYF.

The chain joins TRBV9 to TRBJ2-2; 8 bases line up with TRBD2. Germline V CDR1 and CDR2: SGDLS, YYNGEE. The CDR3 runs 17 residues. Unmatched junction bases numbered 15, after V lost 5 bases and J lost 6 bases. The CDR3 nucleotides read TGTGCCAGCAGTCCACACGAGGGGCCAGCGGGGGCCGGGGAGCTGTTTTTT. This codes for CASSPHEGPAGAGELFF.

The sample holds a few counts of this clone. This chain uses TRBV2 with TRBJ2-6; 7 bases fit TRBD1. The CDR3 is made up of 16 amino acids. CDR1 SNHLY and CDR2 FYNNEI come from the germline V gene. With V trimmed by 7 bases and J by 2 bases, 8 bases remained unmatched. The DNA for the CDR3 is TGTGCCAGCATTATACGGCAGGGGGCTGGGGCCAACGTCCTGACTTTC. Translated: CASIIRQGAGANVLTF.

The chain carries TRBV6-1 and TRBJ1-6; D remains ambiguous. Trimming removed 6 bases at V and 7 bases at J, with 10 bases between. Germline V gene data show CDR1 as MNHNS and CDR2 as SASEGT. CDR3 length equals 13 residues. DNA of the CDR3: TGTGCCAGCAGGGATAACAGCAATTCACCCCTCCACTTT. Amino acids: CASRDNSNSPLHF.

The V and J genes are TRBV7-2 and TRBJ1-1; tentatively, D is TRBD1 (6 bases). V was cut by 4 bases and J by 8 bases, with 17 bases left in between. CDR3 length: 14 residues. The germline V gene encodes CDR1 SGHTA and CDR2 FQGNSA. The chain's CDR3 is CASSSSVGAREAFF. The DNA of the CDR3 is TGTGCCAGCAGCTCCTCAGTGGGGGCGAGGGAAGCTTTCTTT. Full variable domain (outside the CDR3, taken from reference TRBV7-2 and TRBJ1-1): GAGVSQSPSNKVTEKGKDVELRCDPISGHTALYWYRQSLGQGLEFLIYFQGNSAPDKSGLPSDRFSAERTGGSVSTLTIQRTQQEDSAVYLCASSSSVGAREAFFGQGTRLTVV.

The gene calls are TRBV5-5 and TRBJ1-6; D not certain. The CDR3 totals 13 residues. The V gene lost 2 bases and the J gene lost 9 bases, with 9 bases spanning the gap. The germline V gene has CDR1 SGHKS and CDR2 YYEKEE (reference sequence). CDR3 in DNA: TGTGCCAGCAGCTTAAACAGTGTTTCACCCCTCCACTTT. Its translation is CASSLNSVSPLHF.

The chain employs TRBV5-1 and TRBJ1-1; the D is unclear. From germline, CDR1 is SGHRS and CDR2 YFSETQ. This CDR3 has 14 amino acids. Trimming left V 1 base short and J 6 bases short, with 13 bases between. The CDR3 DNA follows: TGCGCCAGCAGCTTGAGAATGGGGAGCGCTGAAGCTTTCTTT. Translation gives CASSLRMGSAEAFF.

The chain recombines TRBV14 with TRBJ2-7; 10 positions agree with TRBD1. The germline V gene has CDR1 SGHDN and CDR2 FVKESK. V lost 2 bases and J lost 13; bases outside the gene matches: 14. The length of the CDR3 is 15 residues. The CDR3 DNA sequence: TGTGCCAGCAGCCAACATCAATACCGAGACAGGGGGCTATACTTC. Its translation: CASSQHQYRDRGLYF.

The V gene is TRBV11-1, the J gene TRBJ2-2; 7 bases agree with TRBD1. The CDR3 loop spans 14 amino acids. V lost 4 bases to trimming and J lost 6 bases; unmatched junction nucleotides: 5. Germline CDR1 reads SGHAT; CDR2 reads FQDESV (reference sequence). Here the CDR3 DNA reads TGTGCCAGCAGCTCTCAGGGGGTTCCCGGGGAGCTGTTTTTT. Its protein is CASSSQGVPGELFF.